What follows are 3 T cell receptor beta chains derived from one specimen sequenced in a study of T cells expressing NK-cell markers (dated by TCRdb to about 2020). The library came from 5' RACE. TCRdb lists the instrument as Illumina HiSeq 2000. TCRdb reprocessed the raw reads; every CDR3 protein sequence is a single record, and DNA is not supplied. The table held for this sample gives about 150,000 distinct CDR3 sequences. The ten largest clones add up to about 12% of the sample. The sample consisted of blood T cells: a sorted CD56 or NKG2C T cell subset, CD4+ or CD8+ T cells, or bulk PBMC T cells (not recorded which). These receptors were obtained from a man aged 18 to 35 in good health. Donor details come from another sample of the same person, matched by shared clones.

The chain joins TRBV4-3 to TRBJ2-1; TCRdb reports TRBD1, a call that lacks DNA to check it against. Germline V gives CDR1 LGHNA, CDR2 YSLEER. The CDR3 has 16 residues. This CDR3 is CASSHEQGSSYNEQFF.

The CDR3 sequence is CASSLSGSYEQYF. J is TRBJ2-7 and V is TRBV27. The germline V gene encodes CDR1 MNHEY and CDR2 SMNVEV (reference sequence). The CDR3 is 13 amino acids.

This CDR3 reads CASSQDRLAGRNEQFF. The V gene is TRBV4-3, the J gene TRBJ2-1; TCRdb names TRBD2, which stays unverified in the absence of DNA. Germline V gene data show CDR1 as LGHNA and CDR2 as YSLEER. This CDR3 contains 16 residues.